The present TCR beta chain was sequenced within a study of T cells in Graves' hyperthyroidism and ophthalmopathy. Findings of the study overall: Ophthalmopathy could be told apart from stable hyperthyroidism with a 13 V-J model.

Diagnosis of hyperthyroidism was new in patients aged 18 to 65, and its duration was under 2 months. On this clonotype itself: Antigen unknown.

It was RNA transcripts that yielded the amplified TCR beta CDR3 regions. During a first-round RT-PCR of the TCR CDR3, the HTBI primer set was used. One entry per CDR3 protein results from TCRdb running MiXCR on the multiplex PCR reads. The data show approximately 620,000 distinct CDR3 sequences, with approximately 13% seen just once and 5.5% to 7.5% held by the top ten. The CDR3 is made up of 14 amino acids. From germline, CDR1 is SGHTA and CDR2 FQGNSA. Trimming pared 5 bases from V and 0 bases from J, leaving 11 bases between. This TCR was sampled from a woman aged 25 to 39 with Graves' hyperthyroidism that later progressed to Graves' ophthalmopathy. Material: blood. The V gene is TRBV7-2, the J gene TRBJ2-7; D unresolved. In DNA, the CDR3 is TGTGCCAGCAGCCCTGGTCCGAGCTCCTACGAGCAGTACTTC. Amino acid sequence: CASSPGPSSYEQYF.